This T cell receptor beta chain is from a study of OX40 agonist ivuxolimab in advanced cancers. Study context: Prior anti-PD-1, anti-PD-L1 or anti-CTLA-4 therapy was allowed; around 40% had some.

Trimming took 2 bases from V and 3 from J; bases not matched to a gene: 1. The CDR3 contains 13 residues. Germline V gene lookup returns CDR1 LNHDA and CDR2 SQIVND (reference sequence). Clones were sequenced by immunoSEQ multiplex PCR, and TCRdb holds only the in-frame ones, with some missing. The sample gives 10,000 to 15,000 clones, 84% of which show up once; approximately 25% is in the top ten. The TCR sequence derives from an adult with an advanced solid tumor such as melanoma, head and neck, liver or kidney cancer. The chain is built from TRBV19 and TRBJ2-7; 7 bases agree with TRBD2. The sequences come from CD4+ or CD8+ T cells sorted from blood, collected in a trial of the OX40 agonist ivuxolimab. The CDR3 loop reads CASSISGNYEQYF. The CDR3 DNA reads as TGTGCCAGTAGTATAAGCGGGAACTACGAGCAGTACTTC.